These 24 T cell receptor beta chains share one sample of origin, sequenced in a study of shared clonotypes between healthy human individuals. The table came from immunoSEQ multiplex PCR; TCRdb's copy has only in-frame clones and leaves some out. The table includes roughly 1 million clones, roughly 75% detected once. Sequencing was performed on memory CD4+ T cells sorted from blood. Stated subset: CD45RA-negative fraction. These receptors came from a man aged 18 to 29 in good health.

Concerning this clone: Other DNA sequences in this sample translate to the same CDR3. This CDR3 reads CAWSVQGNSPLHF. For the CDR3, the DNA is TGTGCCTGGAGTGTTCAGGGGAATTCACCCCTCCACTTT. This chain connects TRBV30 to TRBJ1-6, with D possibly matching TRBD1 (6 bases). CDR1 GTSNPN and CDR2 SVGIG come from the germline V gene (reference sequence). CDR3 length equals 13 residues. Deletions cut 0 bases from V and 7 bases from J, with 7 bases between.

CDR3 DNA sequence: TGCAGCGTTGAAGATCCCCGAGGCTGGCAGTACTTC. Encoded protein: CSVEDPRGWQYF. This sequence joins TRBV29-1 and TRBJ2-7, with D uncertain. V shed 0 bases and J shed 9 bases, with 12 bases lying between them. From germline, CDR1 is SQVTM and CDR2 ANQGSEA. This CDR3 has 12 amino acids.

This chain uses TRBV29-1 with TRBJ2-5, with 10 bases fitting TRBD1. Trimming cost V 7 bases and J 4 bases; bases outside gene matches: 9. The CDR3 has 14 amino acids. Germline assignment: CDR1 SQVTM and CDR2 ANQGSEA. The CDR3 nucleotides are TGCAGCGCCCGGGGCGGGACAGGGGTAGAGACCCAGTACTTC. Protein: CSARGGTGVETQYF.

The chain links TRBV28 to TRBJ2-1, with 11 bases that match TRBD2. This CDR3 comprises 15 residues. The V gene's germline CDR1 is MDHEN and CDR2 SYDVKM. Trimming removed 7 bases from V and 5 bases from J; junction bases left unmatched: 7. Written as DNA, the CDR3 is TGTGCCAGCAACTTAGGGACTAGCGGAAACAATGAGCAGTTCTTC. It encodes CASNLGTSGNNEQFF.

There are many counts of this clone. The chain employs TRBV5-6 and TRBJ2-7; D unclear. V lost 1 base to trimming and J lost 3 bases, with 5 bases between them. From germline, CDR1 is SGHDT and CDR2 YYEEEE. The CDR3 contains 12 residues. The CDR3 DNA reads TGTGCCAGCAGCTTGAGGTACTACGAGCAGTACTTC. Amino acids: CASSLRYYEQYF.

V gene TRBV6-4 combines with J gene TRBJ2-2, with 8 bases lining up with TRBD2. V lost 4 bases and J lost 4; bases outside the gene matches: 2. Per the germline V gene, CDR1 is MRHNA and CDR2 is SNTAGT. The CDR3 length is 14 residues. As DNA, the CDR3 is TGTGCCAGCAGTGTTGGACTAGCCACCGGGGAGCTGTTTTTT. Protein product: CASSVGLATGELFF.

The rearrangement links TRBV5-1 to TRBJ2-3; D perhaps matches TRBD1 (6 bases). CDR3 length equals 14 residues. Germline CDR1 is SGHRS and CDR2 is YFSETQ. The V end was cut by 3 bases, the J end by 0 bases, with 8 bases between. The CDR3 protein is CASSYGQSTDTQYF. CDR3 coding DNA: TGCGCCAGCAGCTACGGACAGAGCACAGATACGCAGTATTTT.

This clone has just a few counts. V and J are TRBV2 and TRBJ2-4; D gene ambiguous. V lost 7 bases and J 10 bases, leaving 11 bases between the germline ends. This CDR3 is 11 amino acids long. CDR1 is SNHLY, CDR2 FYNNEI, per germline. For the CDR3, the DNA is TGTGCCAGCACCACCCGCTGGATTCAGTACTTC. It translates to CASTTRWIQYF.

This chain connects TRBV28 to TRBJ1-4, with 7 positions matching TRBD1. Germline V gives CDR1 MDHEN, CDR2 SYDVKM. This CDR3 region has 14 residues. V lost 7 bases and J lost 4; bases outside the gene matches: 6. CDR3 sequence (DNA): TGTGCCAGCACCATACAGGGGAGTAATGAAAAACTGTTTTTT. Amino acid sequence: CASTIQGSNEKLFF.

The V gene is TRBV6-1, the J gene TRBJ1-6; D remains unclear. Per germline, CDR1 MNHNS and CDR2 SASEGT. This CDR3 spans 13 amino acids. V was trimmed by 8 bases and J by 10 bases, leaving 15 bases between them. CDR3 sequence reads: CASLLSGGSPLHF. CDR3 in DNA: TGTGCCAGCCTCCTATCGGGAGGGTCACCCCTCCACTTT.

The chain is built from TRBV2 and TRBJ1-3; D gene uncertain. Germline V gene lookup returns CDR1 SNHLY and CDR2 FYNNEI. The V end lost 0 bases, the J end lost 4 bases, and 7 bases lay between the germline ends. The CDR3 has 14 amino acids. The CDR3 sequence: CASSEAGFGNTIYF. The CDR3 DNA sequence: TGTGCCAGCAGTGAAGCAGGGTTCGGAAACACCATATATTTT.

This chain uses TRBV5-4 with TRBJ2-1; TRBD2 aligns across 9 bases. This CDR3 region has 15 residues. The V gene end was trimmed by 0 bases and the J gene end by 2 bases; junction bases not matched to a gene: 0. From germline, CDR1 is SGHNT and CDR2 YYREEE (reference sequence). CDR3 coding DNA: TGTGCCAGCAGCTTGGGCGGGGGGGCCTACAATGAGCAGTTCTTC. The encoded protein is CASSLGGGAYNEQFF.

The gene calls are TRBV27 and TRBJ2-3; 7 bases line up with TRBD1. Germline V gene sequence: CDR1 MNHEY, CDR2 SMNVEV (reference sequence). After removal of 6 bases from V and 3 bases from J, the junction contained 6 bases not matched to a gene. The CDR3 runs to 14 residues. This CDR3 is CASRSTGTTDTQYF. CDR3 in DNA: TGTGCCAGCAGATCGACAGGGACAACAGATACGCAGTATTTT.

V gene TRBV7-2 combines with J gene TRBJ2-7; 7 bases match TRBD1. Trimming cost V 3 bases and J 3 bases; bases outside gene matches: 8. Per the germline V gene, CDR1 is SGHTA and CDR2 is FQGNSA. This CDR3 spans 15 amino acids. The CDR3 loop reads CASSLQTGMSYEQYF. The CDR3 nucleotides read TGTGCCAGCAGCTTGCAGACAGGGATGAGCTACGAGCAGTACTTC.

This clone was observed once. The chain is built from TRBV4-2 and TRBJ2-7, with 14 bases matching TRBD2. V shed 2 bases, J shed 2 bases, and the junction held 8 bases outside the gene matches. From germline, CDR1 is LGHNA and CDR2 YNFKEQ. CDR3 length: 18 residues. CDR3 residues: CASSQSLQTSGGAYEQYF. CDR3 bases: TGTGCCAGCAGCCAAAGCTTGCAGACTAGCGGGGGGGCCTACGAGCAGTACTTC.

This chain links TRBV7-8 with TRBJ2-1; D may be TRBD1 (6 bases). The CDR3 runs to 15 residues. In germline, CDR1 is SGHVS, CDR2 FQNEAQ. Trimming cost V 1 base and J 5 bases, with 12 bases left between them. Here the CDR3 reads CASSLGVQGNNEQFF. CDR3 DNA sequence: TGTGCCAGCAGCTTAGGCGTACAGGGAAACAATGAGCAGTTCTTC. Supplemented by reference TRBV7-8 and TRBJ2-1, the full variable domain reads GAGVSQSPRYKVAKRGQDVALRCDPISGHVSLFWYQQALGQGPEFLTYFQNEAQLDKSGLPSDRFFAERPEGSVSTLKIQRTQQEDSAVYLCASSLGVQGNNEQFFGPGTRLTVL.

V gene TRBV6-6 combines with J gene TRBJ1-1; weak D call: TRBD1 (6 bases). CDR1 is MNHNY and CDR2 is SVGAGI in the germline V gene (reference sequence). The CDR3 loop spans 16 amino acids. With 6 bases removed from V and 4 bases from J, the gap between germline ends came to 21 bases. CDR3 sequence reads: CASSSPDRPGSTEAFF. In DNA, the CDR3 is TGTGCCAGCAGCTCACCCGACAGGCCAGGGAGCACTGAAGCTTTCTTT.

This clone was found once. The chain carries TRBV27 and TRBJ1-5, with TRBD1 matching 10 bases. Germline CDR1 is MNHEY and CDR2 is SMNVEV (reference sequence). The J segment lost 4 bases and the V segment lost 6 bases, leaving 3 bases of the junction unmatched. The length of the CDR3 is 14 residues. The CDR3 coding sequence is TGTGCCAGCAGGGGACAGGGGCCGAATCAGCCCCAGCATTTT. Translating gives CASRGQGPNQPQHF.

Turning to this clone: The sample has other DNA sequences that encode this CDR3 too. The V call is TRBV19, the J call TRBJ2-2, with TRBD2 matching 8 bases. In germline, CDR1 is LNHDA, CDR2 SQIVND (reference sequence). CDR3 length equals 14 residues. V shed 4 bases, J shed 5 bases, and the junction held 3 bases outside the gene matches. The CDR3, as DNA: TGTGCCAGTAGTACAGTAGCGGGGACCGGGGAGCTGTTTTTT. Its protein is CASSTVAGTGELFF.

The chain couples TRBV7-9 to TRBJ2-7; D might be TRBD2 (6 bases). CDR3 length: 13 residues. The germline V gene has CDR1 SEHNR and CDR2 FQNEAQ (reference sequence). The V and J ends lost 5 bases and 3 bases respectively, with 11 bases between them. Here the CDR3 reads CASSPGSHYEQYF. The CDR3 nucleotides are TGTGCCAGCAGCCCCGGGAGCCACTACGAGCAGTACTTC.

The V call is TRBV2, the J call TRBJ2-5; D not certain. Trimming pared 8 bases from V and 1 base from J, leaving 5 bases between. Germline V gene data show CDR1 as SNHLY and CDR2 as FYNNEI. The CDR3 spans 11 residues. The CDR3 sequence is CASGPQETQYF. CDR3 in DNA: TGTGCCAGCGGGCCCCAAGAGACCCAGTACTTC. Full variable domain (remainder filled in from reference TRBV2 and TRBJ2-5): EPEVTQTPSHQVTQMGQEVILRCVPISNHLYFYWYRQILGQKVEFLVSFYNNEISEKSEIFDDQFSVERPDGSNFTLKIRSTKLEDSAMYFCASGPQETQYFGPGTRLLVL.

With respect to this clone: Other DNA sequences in this sample translate to the same CDR3. This chain uses TRBV5-1 with TRBJ2-1; D is uncertain. The CDR3 extends over 12 amino acids. Trimming left V 0 bases short and J 6 bases short, with 4 bases between. From germline, CDR1 is SGHRS and CDR2 YFSETQ. The CDR3 here is CASSLGGNEQFF. In nucleotides, the CDR3 is TGCGCCAGCAGCTTGGGGGGCAATGAGCAGTTCTTC. The whole variable domain, filled in from reference TRBV5-1 and TRBJ2-1, reads KAGVTQTPRYLIKTRGQQVTLSCSPISGHRSVSWYQQTPGQGLQFLFEYFSETQRNKGNFPGRFSGRQFSNSRSEMNVSTLELGDSALYLCASSLGGNEQFFGPGTRLTVL.

For the CDR3, the DNA is TGTGCCAGCAGTTGGTCCCAGGGAGGGATCGGGGAGCTGTTTTTT. Its translation is CASSWSQGGIGELFF. The V gene is TRBV6-5, the J gene TRBJ2-2; TRBD2 matches at 7 bases. CDR1 is MNHEY, CDR2 SVGAGI, per germline. The trim removed 4 bases at V and 7 bases at J, leaving 9 bases unmatched. CDR3 size: 15 residues.

The V and J genes are TRBV2 and TRBJ2-2; the match to TRBD2 covers 12 bases. From germline, CDR1 is SNHLY and CDR2 FYNNEI. Losses at the gene ends were 7 bases for V and 8 bases for J; bases not matched to a gene: 11. The CDR3 contains 16 residues. The CDR3, as DNA: TGTGCCAGCAACACTCTAGCGGGAGGGCCGGGAGGGGAGCTGTTTTTT. Translated: CASNTLAGGPGGELFF.